The 18 T cell receptor beta chains in this list originate from one sample, sequenced in a study of blood T cell repertoires in COVID-19. Profiled with immunoSEQ multiplex PCR; TCRdb holds only in-frame clones, not every one. The sample includes about 320,000 clones, 89% of them seen just once. Sequences were obtained from PBMCs or T cells enriched from blood (not recorded which). These TCRs come from a man aged 60 to 75 who had recovered from COVID-19.

The V and J genes are TRBV7-4 and TRBJ1-2, with D perhaps TRBD1 (5 bases). The germline V gene has CDR1 SGHVT and CDR2 SQSDAQ. The CDR3 covers 14 residues. Trimming pared 1 base from V and 7 bases from J, leaving 13 bases between. The CDR3 DNA reads TGTGCCAGCAGCTTAGACGTGGGGGGTTGTGGCTACACCTTC. Protein sequence: CASSLDVGGCGYTF.

This clone came up once. The chain joins TRBV9 to TRBJ2-7, with TRBD2 matching 11 bases. V lost 4 bases and J lost 0; bases outside the gene matches: 3. The CDR3 is 15 amino acids. The germline CDR1 and CDR2 sequences are SGDLS and YYNGEE. CDR3 sequence (DNA): TGTGCCAGCAGCCCCACTAGCGGGAGCTCCTACGAGCAGTACTTC. It translates to CASSPTSGSSYEQYF.

V is TRBV5-6 and J is TRBJ1-5; 9 bases line up with TRBD1. Trimming removed 1 base from V and 4 bases from J; junction bases left unmatched: 6. CDR3 length equals 16 residues. CDR1 and CDR2 (germline): SGHDT, YYEEEE. CDR3 in DNA: TGTGCCAGCAGCTTGAACAGGGGGCGCGAGAATCAGCCCCAGCATTTT. Translation gives CASSLNRGRENQPQHF.

Written as DNA, the CDR3 is TGCAGCGTGAAAACTAGCGGGAGAATGGGCTACGAGCAGTACTTC. Its translation is CSVKTSGRMGYEQYF. This chain uses TRBV29-1 with TRBJ2-7; 11 bases line up with TRBD2. The CDR3 contains 15 residues. Germline lookup yields CDR1 SQVTM and CDR2 ANQGSEA. J was trimmed by 3 bases and V by 6 bases; bases with no gene match: 10.

The chain couples TRBV28 to TRBJ2-1; D may be TRBD1 (5 bases). V lost 4 bases and J 9 bases, leaving 22 bases between the germline ends. Germline V gene lookup returns CDR1 MDHEN and CDR2 SYDVKM. The CDR3 is 16 amino acids. As DNA, the CDR3 is TGTGCCAGCAGTTCCCCCAGGGCGCGCCAGGGAATTGAGCAGTTCTTC. Translating it yields CASSSPRARQGIEQFF.

This clone appeared a single time. The genes are TRBV28 and TRBJ2-6; 9 bases agree with TRBD2. V trimming: 10 bases; J trimming: 2 bases; junction bases outside the gene matches: 12. Germline V gene data show CDR1 as MDHEN and CDR2 as SYDVKM. The CDR3 spans 17 residues. The CDR3 coding sequence is TGTGCCACCCTTAAGGTAGCGGGGGTCGCTGGGGCCAACGTCCTGACTTTC. This sequence encodes CATLKVAGVAGANVLTF. The full variable domain, with the rest looked up from reference TRBV28 and TRBJ2-6, is DVKVTQSSRYLVKRTGEKVFLECVQDMDHENMFWYRQDPGLGLRLIYFSYDVKMKEKGDIPEGYSVSREKKERFSLILESASTNQTSMYLCATLKVAGVAGANVLTFGAGSRLTVL.

V is TRBV7-2 and J is TRBJ2-4; the match to TRBD1 covers 7 bases. V gave up 1 base and J gave up 1 base; unmatched junction bases: 1. From germline, CDR1 is SGHTA and CDR2 FQGNSA. This CDR3 has 15 amino acids. CDR3 protein: CASSLGQGAKNIQYF. CDR3 in DNA: TGTGCCAGCAGCTTAGGACAGGGTGCCAAAAACATTCAGTACTTC.

This rearrangement joins TRBV2 to TRBJ2-5; the D gene is possibly TRBD2 (6 bases). The CDR3 totals 13 residues. The germline V gene has CDR1 SNHLY and CDR2 FYNNEI. The V gene lost 7 bases and the J gene lost 1 base, with 10 bases spanning the gap. The DNA of the CDR3 is TGTGCCAGCAACGGCGGGATCCAAGAGACCCAGTACTTC. It yields the protein CASNGGIQETQYF.

The chain employs TRBV9 and TRBJ2-7, with D possibly being TRBD1 (5 bases). V lost 3 bases to trimming and J lost 7 bases, with 8 bases between them. Looked up from germline, CDR1 is SGDLS and CDR2 is YYNGEE. The CDR3 loop spans 11 amino acids. Written as DNA, the CDR3 is TGTGCCAGCAGCGGCCGACAGGAGCAGTACTTC. As protein: CASSGRQEQYF.

The chain couples TRBV28 to TRBJ2-5, with D possibly TRBD2 on 5 matching bases. Germline V gene sequence: CDR1 MDHEN, CDR2 SYDVKM. This CDR3 comprises 17 residues. Trimming took 2 bases from V and 5 from J, leaving 21 bases between them. CDR3 in DNA: TGTGCCAGCAGTTTAATCTTCTTGGTGGGAGCTCGGGAGACCCAGTACTTC. This translates into CASSLIFLVGARETQYF. Based on the CDR3 plus reference TRBV28 and TRBJ2-5, the full variable domain is DVKVTQSSRYLVKRTGEKVFLECVQDMDHENMFWYRQDPGLGLRLIYFSYDVKMKEKGDIPEGYSVSREKKERFSLILESASTNQTSMYLCASSLIFLVGARETQYFGPGTRLLVL.

The chain employs TRBV5-1 and TRBJ2-7; 12 bases agree with TRBD2. There are 14 residues in the CDR3. Looked up from germline, CDR1 is SGHRS and CDR2 is YFSETQ. J gave up 4 bases and V 2 bases, and 1 base lay outside the gene matches. CDR3 region: CASSFLAGGYEQYF. CDR3 DNA sequence: TGCGCCAGCAGCTTCCTAGCGGGAGGGTACGAGCAGTACTTC.

V gene TRBV7-2 combines with J gene TRBJ2-1; 10 positions agree with TRBD2. The CDR3 is made up of 16 amino acids. From germline, CDR1 is SGHTA and CDR2 FQGNSA. J was trimmed by 2 bases and V by 3 bases; bases with no gene match: 4. CDR3 protein: CASSLGLASTYNEQFF. CDR3 DNA sequence: TGTGCCAGCAGCTTGGGACTAGCGTCTACCTACAATGAGCAGTTCTTC.

This chain joins TRBV6-5 and TRBJ2-6; D gene uncertain. Germline-derived CDR1 and CDR2 are MNHEY and SVGAGI. The V gene lost 0 bases and the J gene lost 5 bases, with 5 bases spanning the gap. The CDR3 is made up of 14 amino acids. The DNA of the CDR3 is TGTGCCAGCAGTTACTCGAACAGGGCCAACGTCCTGACTTTC. Its translation is CASSYSNRANVLTF.

The J gene is TRBJ1-2, the V gene TRBV5-8; 9 bases agree with TRBD1. V lost 2 bases, J lost 1 base, and 6 bases stayed unmatched. The CDR3 is 16 residues long. Germline assignment: CDR1 SGHTS and CDR2 YDEGEE. The CDR3 DNA sequence: TGTGCCAGCAGCTTTTCCCACAGGGGGCGTAACTATGGCTACACCTTC. Protein: CASSFSHRGRNYGYTF.

The chain links TRBV30 to TRBJ1-2; 10 bases line up with TRBD1. This CDR3 is 17 amino acids long. Germline V gene lookup returns CDR1 GTSNPN and CDR2 SVGIG (reference sequence). The trim removed 0 bases at V and 1 base at J, leaving 8 bases unmatched. CDR3 sequence: CAWSVGGTGVLNYGYTF. The CDR3 bases are TGTGCCTGGAGTGTAGGCGGGACAGGGGTACTTAACTATGGCTACACCTTC.

This clone occurred a few times. The chain has TRBV7-2 and TRBJ1-2, with 7 bases matching TRBD1. The CDR3 consists of 14 residues. The germline gives CDR1 SGHTA, CDR2 FQGNSA. V dropped 2 bases and J dropped 6; count of bases not matched to a gene: 6. In DNA form, the CDR3 reads TGTGCCAGCAGCTTACCCAGGGGGTTTAATGGCTACACCTTC. Protein sequence: CASSLPRGFNGYTF.

The V gene is TRBV5-1, the J gene TRBJ1-3; D remains unclear. Germline assignment: CDR1 SGHRS and CDR2 YFSETQ. V lost 2 bases to trimming and J lost 0 bases, with 9 bases between them. The CDR3 is 15 amino acids. The CDR3 bases are TGCGCCAGCAGCTTAGACCGGAGCTCTGGAAACACCATATATTTT. Amino acid sequence: CASSLDRSSGNTIYF.

V usage is TRBV5-1 and J usage is TRBJ1-4; D might be TRBD1 (6 bases). Trimming removed 0 bases from V and 6 bases from J, with 6 bases in between. This CDR3 contains 13 residues. Germline loops: CDR1 SGHRS, CDR2 YFSETQ. CDR3 loop: CASSLGTDEKLFF. CDR3 nucleotides: TGCGCCAGCAGCTTGGGGACAGATGAAAAACTGTTTTTT.